Listed below are T cell receptor beta chains from one sample, sequenced in a study of T cell clonotyping in hematopoietic cell transplantation. Produced via immunoSEQ multiplex PCR; TCRdb's table is partial and in-frame only. The table records roughly 29,000 clones, 60% to 85% of them present only once. Material: peripheral blood mononuclear cells, obtained before stem cell transplant. Receptor source: a woman younger than 45 with chronic myeloid leukemia. Some clones in this sample may be carry-over from other donors' samples. CDR3s include the opening cysteine and the closing phenylalanine or tryptophan. Fields, in order: clone size, V gene, D gene, J gene, CDR3 protein, CDR3 DNA. The D gene is left open where the match is weak. Clone size is given for some rows only: seen once, a few or many times, or a class if the clone is expanded.

abundance: -
v_gene: TRBV20-1
d_gene: -
j_gene: TRBJ1-2
CDR3aa: CSARVVYGYTF
CDR3nt: TGCAGTGCTAGAGTCGTCTATGGCTACACCTTC

abundance: few
v_gene: TRBV9
d_gene: -
j_gene: TRBJ1-5
CDR3aa: CASSVGEGRGNQPQHF
CDR3nt: TGTGCCAGCAGCGTAGGCGAGGGAAGGGGCAATCAGCCCCAGCATTTT

abundance: few
v_gene: TRBV5-5
d_gene: -
j_gene: TRBJ1-1
CDR3aa: CASSLVNTGNTEAFF
CDR3nt: TGTGCCAGCAGCTTGGTCAACACAGGGAACACTGAAGCTTTCTTT

abundance: -
v_gene: TRBV2
d_gene: TRBD2
j_gene: TRBJ2-5
CDR3aa: CASSGGGKETQYF
CDR3nt: TGTGCCAGCAGTGGGGGGGGGAAAGAGACCCAGTACTTC

abundance: -
v_gene: TRBV25-1
d_gene: -
j_gene: TRBJ1-1
CDR3aa: CASSLGVTEAFF
CDR3nt: TGTGCCAGCAGCCTAGGGGTAACTGAAGCTTTCTTT

abundance: once
v_gene: TRBV7-2
d_gene: TRBD1
j_gene: TRBJ1-2
CDR3aa: CASSPRTGEGYTF
CDR3nt: TGTGCCAGCAGCCCCAGGACAGGGGAGGGCTACACCTTC

abundance: once
v_gene: TRBV2
d_gene: -
j_gene: TRBJ1-2
CDR3aa: CASSREIRDWDHGYTF
CDR3nt: TGTGCCAGCAGTCGCGAAATCAGGGATTGGGATCATGGCTACACCTTC

abundance: once
v_gene: TRBV2
d_gene: TRBD1
j_gene: TRBJ2-3
CDR3aa: CAREGQYTDTQYF
CDR3nt: TGTGCCAGAGAGGGACAGTACACAGATACGCAGTATTTT

abundance: -
v_gene: TRBV27
d_gene: -
j_gene: TRBJ1-2
CDR3aa: CASSLLPGYGYTF
CDR3nt: TGTGCCAGCAGTTTATTGCCGGGTTATGGCTACACCTTC

abundance: -
v_gene: TRBV6-5
d_gene: -
j_gene: TRBJ1-3
CDR3aa: CASSRQDPGNTIYF
CDR3nt: TGTGCCAGCAGTCGACAGGACCCAGGAAACACCATATATTTT

abundance: -
v_gene: TRBV5-6
d_gene: -
j_gene: TRBJ1-2
CDR3aa: CASHGMGKGYGYTF
CDR3nt: TGTGCCAGCCACGGGATGGGGAAAGGGTATGGCTACACCTTC

abundance: -
v_gene: TRBV6-5
d_gene: TRBD1
j_gene: TRBJ1-6
CDR3aa: CASSPGTGYGSPLHF
CDR3nt: TGTGCCAGCAGTCCGGGGACAGGGTATGGTTCACCCCTCCACTTT

abundance: -
v_gene: TRBV2
d_gene: -
j_gene: TRBJ1-3
CDR3aa: CASSEAREVYF
CDR3nt: TGTGCCAGCAGTGAAGCGCGGGAGGTATATTTT

abundance: -
v_gene: TRBV7-2
d_gene: TRBD2
j_gene: TRBJ2-3
CDR3aa: CASSLGSAGGWADTQYF
CDR3nt: TGTGCCAGCAGCTTAGGGTCTGCGGGGGGTTGGGCAGATACGCAGTATTTT

abundance: -
v_gene: TRBV5-4
d_gene: -
j_gene: TRBJ2-3
CDR3aa: CASSLEPSVTDTQYF
CDR3nt: TGTGCCAGCAGCTTGGAACCATCTGTCACAGATACGCAGTATTTT

abundance: -
v_gene: TRBV19
d_gene: TRBD2
j_gene: TRBJ2-7
CDR3aa: CASSIGGGYEQYF
CDR3nt: TGTGCCAGTAGTATTGGCGGGGGATACGAGCAGTACTTC

abundance: once
v_gene: TRBV10-3
d_gene: -
j_gene: TRBJ2-7
CDR3aa: CAISGQAYEQYF
CDR3nt: TGTGCCATCAGTGGACAAGCCTACGAGCAGTACTTC

abundance: -
v_gene: TRBV29-1
d_gene: TRBD1
j_gene: TRBJ1-2
CDR3aa: CSVVLGTGVRYGYTF
CDR3nt: TGCAGCGTTGTTCTCGGGACAGGGGTTCGCTATGGCTACACCTTC

abundance: few
v_gene: TRBV30
d_gene: -
j_gene: TRBJ2-5
CDR3aa: CAWSTTGGETQYF
CDR3nt: TGTGCCTGGAGCACGACAGGCGGGGAGACCCAGTACTTC

abundance: -
v_gene: TRBV19
d_gene: -
j_gene: TRBJ1-2
CDR3aa: CASSTGVSYGYTF
CDR3nt: TGTGCCAGTAGTACGGGAGTGTCGTATGGCTACACCTTC

abundance: -
v_gene: TRBV7-2
d_gene: TRBD2
j_gene: TRBJ2-7
CDR3aa: CASSLVEGGAQYF
CDR3nt: TGTGCCAGCAGCTTAGTCGAGGGAGGGGCGCAGTACTTC

abundance: -
v_gene: TRBV2
d_gene: -
j_gene: TRBJ1-1
CDR3aa: CASSDRGQGTEAFF
CDR3nt: TGTGCCAGCAGTGACAGGGGTCAGGGCACTGAAGCTTTCTTT

abundance: few
v_gene: TRBV25-1
d_gene: -
j_gene: TRBJ1-2
CDR3aa: CASSEYDVDSNYGYTF
CDR3nt: TGTGCCAGCAGTGAATATGATGTGGACTCTAACTATGGCTACACCTTC

abundance: -
v_gene: TRBV12-5
d_gene: -
j_gene: TRBJ2-5
CDR3aa: CASGFSGGTETQYF
CDR3nt: TGTGCTAGTGGTTTTTCAGGGGGGACGGAGACCCAGTACTTC

abundance: -
v_gene: TRBV6-6
d_gene: TRBD1
j_gene: TRBJ1-1
CDR3aa: CASSPTGGNTEAFF
CDR3nt: TGTGCCAGCAGCCCTACAGGGGGGAACACTGAAGCTTTCTTT

abundance: -
v_gene: TRBV6-1
d_gene: -
j_gene: TRBJ2-1
CDR3aa: CASSRRPDEQFF
CDR3nt: TGTGCCAGCAGTAGGAGGCCCGATGAGCAGTTCTTC

abundance: -
v_gene: TRBV29-1
d_gene: -
j_gene: TRBJ2-6
CDR3aa: CSVKGGSSGANVLTF
CDR3nt: TGCAGCGTTAAAGGGGGAAGCTCTGGGGCCAACGTCCTGACTTTC

abundance: -
v_gene: TRBV6-1
d_gene: -
j_gene: TRBJ1-1
CDR3aa: CASRNPLGTEAFF
CDR3nt: TGTGCCAGCAGGAACCCCCTGGGCACTGAAGCTTTCTTT

abundance: -
v_gene: TRBV2
d_gene: -
j_gene: TRBJ1-1
CDR3aa: CASKGYTEAFF
CDR3nt: TGTGCCAGCAAGGGGTACACTGAAGCTTTCTTT

abundance: -
v_gene: TRBV28
d_gene: -
j_gene: TRBJ1-2
CDR3aa: CASSLSVFDGYTF
CDR3nt: TGTGCCAGCAGTTTAAGCGTTTTTGATGGCTACACCTTC

abundance: -
v_gene: TRBV25-1
d_gene: -
j_gene: TRBJ1-6
CDR3aa: CASSEGWRGSPLHF
CDR3nt: TGTGCCAGCAGTGAAGGGTGGCGTGGTTCACCCCTCCACTTT

abundance: -
v_gene: TRBV28
d_gene: -
j_gene: TRBJ2-7
CDR3aa: CASSGESTYEQYF
CDR3nt: TGTGCCAGTTCCGGGGAAAGCACCTACGAGCAGTACTTC

abundance: few
v_gene: TRBV19
d_gene: TRBD1
j_gene: TRBJ1-5
CDR3aa: CASSIEGQGSAQHF
CDR3nt: TGTGCCAGTAGTATCGAAGGACAGGGCTCGGCCCAGCATTTT